This T cell receptor (beta chain) was retrieved from a study of patients and donors after allogeneic stem cell transplantation. This clonotype was picked up a small number of times. Per the germline V gene, CDR1 is KGHDR and CDR2 is SFDVKD. This CDR3 region has 14 residues. Trimming removed 4 bases from V and 1 base from J; junction bases left unmatched: 2. From the RT-PCR reads, TCRdb called clonotypes with MiXCR, one entry per CDR3 protein. The sample lists over 400,000 distinct CDR3 sequences, 15% to 20% occurring once. This clonotype originated in a human donor who was either an allogeneic HSCT recipient or a stem cell or donor lymphocyte infusion donor (not recorded which). It is not recorded whose cells these are; they may come from a transplant donor. The gene calls are TRBV24-1 and TRBJ2-5; the match to TRBD1 covers 7 bases. Source material: blood, either unsorted or a sorted T cell fraction (not recorded which). In nucleotides, the CDR3 is TGTGCCACCAGTGACCGGGACAGCCAAGAGACCCAGTACTTC. It encodes CATSDRDSQETQYF.